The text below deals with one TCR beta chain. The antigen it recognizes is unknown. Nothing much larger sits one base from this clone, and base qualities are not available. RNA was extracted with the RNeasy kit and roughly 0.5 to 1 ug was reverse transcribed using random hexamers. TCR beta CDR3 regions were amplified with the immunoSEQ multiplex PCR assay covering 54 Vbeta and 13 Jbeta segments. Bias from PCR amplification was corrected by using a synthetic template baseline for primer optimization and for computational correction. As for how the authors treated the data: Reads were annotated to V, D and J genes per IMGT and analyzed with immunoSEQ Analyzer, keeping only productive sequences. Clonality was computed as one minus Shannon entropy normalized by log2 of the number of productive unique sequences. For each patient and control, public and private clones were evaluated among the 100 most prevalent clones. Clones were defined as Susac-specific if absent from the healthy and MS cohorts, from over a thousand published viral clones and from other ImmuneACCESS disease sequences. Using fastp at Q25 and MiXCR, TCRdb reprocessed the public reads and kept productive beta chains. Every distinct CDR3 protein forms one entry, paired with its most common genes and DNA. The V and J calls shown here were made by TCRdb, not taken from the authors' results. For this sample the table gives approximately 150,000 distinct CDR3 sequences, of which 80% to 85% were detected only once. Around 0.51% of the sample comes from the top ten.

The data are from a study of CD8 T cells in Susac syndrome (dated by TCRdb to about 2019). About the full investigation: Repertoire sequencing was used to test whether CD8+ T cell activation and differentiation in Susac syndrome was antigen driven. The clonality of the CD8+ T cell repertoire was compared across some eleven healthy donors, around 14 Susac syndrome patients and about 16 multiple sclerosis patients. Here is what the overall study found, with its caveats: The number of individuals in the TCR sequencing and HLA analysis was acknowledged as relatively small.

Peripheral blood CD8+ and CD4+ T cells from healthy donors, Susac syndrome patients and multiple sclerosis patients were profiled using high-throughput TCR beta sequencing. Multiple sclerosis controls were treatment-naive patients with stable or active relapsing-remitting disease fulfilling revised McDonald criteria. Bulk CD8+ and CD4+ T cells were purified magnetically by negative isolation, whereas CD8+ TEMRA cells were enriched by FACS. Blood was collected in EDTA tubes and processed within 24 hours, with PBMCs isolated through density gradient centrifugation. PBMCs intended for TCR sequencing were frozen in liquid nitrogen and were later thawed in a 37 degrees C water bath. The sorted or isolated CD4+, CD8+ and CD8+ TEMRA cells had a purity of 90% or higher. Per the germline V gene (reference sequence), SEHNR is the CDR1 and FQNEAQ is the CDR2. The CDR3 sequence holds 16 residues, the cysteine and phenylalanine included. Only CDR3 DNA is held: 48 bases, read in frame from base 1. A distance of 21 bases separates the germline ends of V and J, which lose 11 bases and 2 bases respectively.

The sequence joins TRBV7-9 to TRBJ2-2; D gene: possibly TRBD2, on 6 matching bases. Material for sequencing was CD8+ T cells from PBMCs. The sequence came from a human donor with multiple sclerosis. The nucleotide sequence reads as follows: TGTGCCGCCGCAGGAGGGGCTGGGAGCAACACCGGGGAGCTGTTTTTT. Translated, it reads CAAAGGAGSNTGELFF.